This T cell receptor beta chain stems from a study of blood T cell repertoires in COVID-19. In this sample, this clone turned up a few times. The protocol was immunoSEQ multiplex PCR, while the TCRdb copy is restricted to in-frame clones and leaves out a portion. The repertoire consists of 300,000 to 400,000 clones, with 87% occurring once and the leading ten covering under 1.3%. The CDR3 length is 16 residues. The germline V gene has CDR1 LNHDA and CDR2 SQIVND (reference sequence). The V gene lost 6 bases and the J gene lost 3 bases, with 18 bases spanning the gap. The gene calls are TRBV19 and TRBJ1-5; perhaps TRBD1 as D (5 bases). The sample was PBMCs or T cells enriched from blood (not recorded which). This receptor was identified in a woman aged 25-40 years who had recovered from COVID-19. The CDR3 here is CASRPLGGGANQPQHF. The CDR3 DNA follows: TGTGCCAGTAGGCCCCTTGGGGGAGGGGCCAATCAGCCCCAGCATTTT. The full variable domain, with the rest looked up from reference TRBV19 and TRBJ1-5, is DGGITQSPKYLFRKEGQNVTLSCEQNLNHDAMYWYRQDPGQGLRLIYYSQIVNDFQKGDIAEGYSVSREKKESFPLTVTSAQKNPTAFYLCASRPLGGGANQPQHFGDGTRLSIL.